The 28 T cell receptor beta chains in this list originate from one sample, sequenced in a study of shared clonotypes between healthy human individuals. Profiling relied on immunoSEQ multiplex PCR, and the TCRdb table lists in-frame clones only, not all of them. The table shows 2,500,000 or so clones, with about 90% occurring only once. The sequencing input was naive CD4+ T cells from PBMCs. Subset of the sample: CD45RA+ positively selected. Receptor source: a man between 18 and 29 years old in good health. Some clones in this sample may be carry-over from other donors' samples.

This chain links TRBV9 with TRBJ1-1; possibly TRBD1 for D (6 bases). CDR3 length: 15 amino acids. V lost 4 bases, J lost 2 bases, and 15 bases lay in between. The germline gives CDR1 SGDLS, CDR2 YYNGEE. CDR3 residues: CASSPRTVSNTEAFF. The CDR3, as DNA: TGTGCCAGCAGCCCCCGGACAGTTTCTAACACTGAAGCTTTCTTT.

This chain uses TRBV30 with TRBJ2-1, with 11 bases identical to TRBD2. CDR3 size: 12 residues. Trimming took 3 bases from V and 10 from J; bases not matched to a gene: 2. The V gene's germline CDR1 is GTSNPN and CDR2 SVGIG (reference sequence). Here the CDR3 reads CAWSSSGGEQFF. The CDR3, as DNA: TGTGCCTGGAGCTCTAGCGGGGGGGAGCAGTTCTTC. Using reference TRBV30 and TRBJ2-1 for the parts outside the CDR3, the full variable domain is SQTIHQWPATLVQPVGSPLSLECTVEGTSNPNLYWYRQAAGRGLQLLFYSVGIGQISSEVPQNLSASRPQDRQFILSSKKLLLSDSGFYLCAWSSSGGEQFFGPGTRLTVL.

CDR3 sequence (DNA): TGTGCCAGCAGCTTAGATGGGCGATCCTATGGCTACACCTTC. This encodes CASSLDGRSYGYTF. The chain is built from TRBV7-2 and TRBJ1-2; D is unresolved. This CDR3 contains 14 residues. Trimming shortened V by 1 base and J by 4 bases, and 10 bases separated the two germline ends. Per the germline V gene, CDR1 is SGHTA and CDR2 is FQGNSA.

The V call is TRBV7-2, the J call TRBJ2-7, with D tentatively TRBD1 (6 bases). The CDR3 runs 13 residues. V lost 5 bases and J lost 3, with 11 bases in between. The germline V gene encodes CDR1 SGHTA and CDR2 FQGNSA. This chain's CDR3 is CASSKDRDYEQYF. The CDR3 nucleotides read TGTGCCAGCAGCAAGGACAGAGACTACGAGCAGTACTTC.

The CDR3 protein is CAFTKTGMVEPQHF. The CDR3 DNA reads as TGTGCCTTCACCAAGACCGGGATGGTGGAGCCCCAGCATTTT. The genes are TRBV30 and TRBJ1-5; no clear D gene. Germline V CDR1 and CDR2: GTSNPN, SVGIG (reference sequence). V dropped 7 bases and J dropped 8 bases, with 21 bases sitting between them. The CDR3 is 14 residues long.

The gene calls are TRBV9 and TRBJ2-7; D possibly corresponds to TRBD2 (6 bases). Germline-derived CDR1 and CDR2 are SGDLS and YYNGEE. This CDR3 is 12 amino acids long. V was trimmed by 3 bases and J by 6 bases, leaving 10 bases between them. CDR3 sequence reads: CASSGGVSEQYF. CDR3 bases: TGTGCCAGCAGCGGGGGGGTTTCCGAGCAGTACTTC.

In its sample, this clone was seen a few times. The chain joins TRBV2 to TRBJ1-1; D is possibly TRBD1 (5 bases). V dropped 10 bases and J dropped 1 base, with 13 bases sitting between them. CDR3 length: 13 residues. CDR1 SNHLY and CDR2 FYNNEI come from the germline V gene. Written as DNA, the CDR3 is TGTGCCACCACCAGGGAAAGGAACACTGAAGCTTTCTTT. This gives the protein CATTRERNTEAFF. Drawing the rest from reference TRBV2 and TRBJ1-1, the complete variable domain is EPEVTQTPSHQVTQMGQEVILRCVPISNHLYFYWYRQILGQKVEFLVSFYNNEISEKSEIFDDQFSVERPDGSNFTLKIRSTKLEDSAMYFCATTRERNTEAFFGQGTRLTVV.

This rearrangement joins TRBV28 to TRBJ1-1; D possibly corresponds to TRBD1 (5 bases). V dropped 3 bases and J dropped 0 bases, with 26 bases sitting between them. This CDR3 contains 20 residues. Germline-derived CDR1 and CDR2 are MDHEN and SYDVKM. The CDR3 nucleotides read TGTGCCAGCAGTTTTGAAGGACCCATACCAGGGAGCCGAATGAACACTGAAGCTTTCTTT. This gives the protein CASSFEGPIPGSRMNTEAFF.

The J gene is TRBJ1-4, the V gene TRBV7-9; unclear D gene. This CDR3 comprises 13 residues. In germline, CDR1 is SEHNR, CDR2 FQNEAQ (reference sequence). Trimming pared 4 bases from V and 2 bases from J, leaving 5 bases between. CDR3 nucleotides: TGTGCCAGCAGCTCTTGGACTAATGAAAAACTGTTTTTT. It codes for CASSSWTNEKLFF.

CDR3 loop: CASCGLAGGLSYNEQFF. Written as DNA, the CDR3 is TGTGCCAGTTGTGGACTAGCGGGAGGCCTCTCCTACAATGAGCAGTTCTTC. The chain is built from TRBV19 and TRBJ2-1; 14 bases fit TRBD2. V gave up 8 bases and J gave up 0 bases; unmatched junction bases: 6. This CDR3 has 17 residues. CDR1 and CDR2 (germline): LNHDA, SQIVND (reference sequence).

The rearrangement links TRBV27 to TRBJ2-7; D is perhaps TRBD2 (5 bases). This CDR3 has 13 residues. Trimming removed 5 bases at V and 4 bases at J, with 12 bases between. CDR1 and CDR2 from the germline V gene are MNHEY and SMNVEV (reference sequence). CDR3 loop: CASSPSWRYEQYF. The CDR3 DNA reads TGTGCCAGCAGTCCGTCATGGAGGTACGAGCAGTACTTC.

The V gene is TRBV19, the J gene TRBJ2-1; tentatively, D is TRBD2 (6 bases). The length of the CDR3 is 14 residues. V dropped 6 bases and J dropped 3 bases, with 12 bases sitting between them. Germline CDR1 reads LNHDA; CDR2 reads SQIVND (reference sequence). The CDR3, as DNA: TGTGCCAGTAGACCCGGGACTGTCTACAATGAGCAGTTCTTC. Protein sequence: CASRPGTVYNEQFF. Drawing the rest from reference TRBV19 and TRBJ2-1, the complete variable domain is DGGITQSPKYLFRKEGQNVTLSCEQNLNHDAMYWYRQDPGQGLRLIYYSQIVNDFQKGDIAEGYSVSREKKESFPLTVTSAQKNPTAFYLCASRPGTVYNEQFFGPGTRLTVL.

This clone was counted a single time. The chain is built from TRBV29-1 and TRBJ1-4, with D unclear. The V end lost 7 bases, the J end lost 3 bases, and 12 bases lay between the germline ends. The CDR3 has 13 amino acids. Germline V gives CDR1 SQVTM, CDR2 ANQGSEA. The CDR3 is CSGRAAANEKLFF. DNA of the CDR3: TGCAGCGGACGGGCCGCCGCTAATGAAAAACTGTTTTTT.

This clone has more than one count but fewer than ten. The chain carries TRBV9 and TRBJ2-2; tentatively, D is TRBD2 (5 bases). In germline, CDR1 is SGDLS, CDR2 YYNGEE. V lost 3 bases, J lost 7 bases, and 16 bases lay in between. This CDR3 spans 15 amino acids. This CDR3 reads CASSGDGSAVGELFF. The CDR3 DNA is TGTGCCAGCAGCGGGGATGGGAGTGCGGTCGGGGAGCTGTTTTTT.

To note about this clone: Within the sample, other DNA sequences also encode this same CDR3. In nucleotides, the CDR3 is TGCGCCAGCAGCTCCGGGACAGGGGACTATGGCTACACCTTC. Protein product: CASSSGTGDYGYTF. The rearrangement uses TRBV4-1 and TRBJ1-2, with 10 bases aligning to TRBD1. V was pared by 5 bases and J by 3 bases, with 3 bases of the junction left unmatched. The CDR3 has 14 amino acids. In germline, CDR1 is MGHRA, CDR2 YSYEKL.

The chain links TRBV7-2 to TRBJ1-1; D is undetermined. The CDR3 extends over 18 amino acids. Deletions cut 2 bases from V and 4 bases from J, with 23 bases between. Germline CDR1 reads SGHTA; CDR2 reads FQGNSA. In DNA, the CDR3 is TGTGCCAGCAGCTTATATAATCCTTGGGAGGGCGCGGGCACTGAAGCTTTCTTT. Translation gives CASSLYNPWEGAGTEAFF.

This rearrangement joins TRBV30 to TRBJ1-5, with a possible D match to TRBD1 (6 bases). The CDR3 spans 14 residues. V dropped 5 bases and J dropped 6 bases, with 17 bases sitting between them. Germline-derived CDR1 and CDR2 are GTSNPN and SVGIG (reference sequence). The CDR3 region has the DNA TGTGCCTGGGGGGACACCAACGTGGTTCAGCCCCAGCATTTT. This gives the protein CAWGDTNVVQPQHF. The entire variable domain, with the rest obtained from reference TRBV30 and TRBJ1-5, is as follows: SQTIHQWPATLVQPVGSPLSLECTVEGTSNPNLYWYRQAAGRGLQLLFYSVGIGQISSEVPQNLSASRPQDRQFILSSKKLLLSDSGFYLCAWGDTNVVQPQHFGDGTRLSIL.

About this clone: The sample has other DNA sequences that encode this CDR3 too. The chain recombines TRBV9 with TRBJ1-5; D call uncertain. The CDR3 length is 13 residues. CDR1 and CDR2 from the germline V gene are SGDLS and YYNGEE. V lost 2 bases to trimming and J lost 3 bases, with 6 bases between them. The CDR3 is CASSVGPNQPQHF. CDR3 DNA: TGTGCCAGCAGCGTTGGGCCCAATCAGCCCCAGCATTTT.

The chain combines TRBV29-1 with TRBJ2-2; 8 bases line up with TRBD2. This CDR3 has 15 amino acids. CDR1 and CDR2 (germline): SQVTM, ANQGSEA. V lost 4 bases, J lost 0 bases, and 4 bases stayed unmatched. The CDR3 reads CSVGLAGSNTGELFF. The DNA for the CDR3 is TGCAGCGTTGGCTTAGCGGGATCGAACACCGGGGAGCTGTTTTTT.

This clone occurred once. V gene TRBV27 combines with J gene TRBJ2-5, with D hard to call. V lost 2 bases to trimming and J lost 0 bases, with 10 bases between them. This CDR3 spans 15 amino acids. Per the germline V gene, CDR1 is MNHEY and CDR2 is SMNVEV (reference sequence). CDR3 amino acids: CASSLRTLYQETQYF. The CDR3 bases are TGTGCCAGCAGTTTACGAACCCTGTACCAAGAGACCCAGTACTTC.

In this sample, this clone turned up once. V is TRBV5-1 and J is TRBJ1-2; 9 positions match TRBD1. Trimming removed 0 bases from V and 8 bases from J; junction bases left unmatched: 5. Germline values: CDR1 SGHRS, CDR2 YFSETQ. The CDR3 has 14 residues. CDR3 DNA: TGCGCCAGCAGCTTGGCCGGGACAGGGATCGGCTACACCTTC. It codes for CASSLAGTGIGYTF.

V and J are TRBV2 and TRBJ2-7, with a tentative D call TRBD2 (5 bases). Deletions cut 9 bases from V and 7 bases from J, with 13 bases between. Germline CDR1 SNHLY, CDR2 FYNNEI. The CDR3 runs to 11 residues. For the CDR3, the DNA is TGTGCCAGGACATCGCGGAGGGAGCAGTACTTC. Translating gives CARTSRREQYF.

The rearrangement links TRBV18 to TRBJ2-5, with 13 bases that match TRBD2. Germline loops: CDR1 KGHSH, CDR2 LQKENI. The CDR3 covers 16 residues. V was pared by 4 bases and J by 5 bases, with 7 bases of the junction left unmatched. This chain's CDR3 is CASSHGTSGTGETQYF. CDR3 sequence (DNA): TGTGCCAGCTCACACGGGACTAGCGGGACCGGGGAGACCCAGTACTTC.

The rearrangement uses TRBV19 and TRBJ1-1; possibly TRBD1 for D (5 bases). Trimming cost V 6 bases and J 11 bases, with 22 bases left between them. The CDR3 runs to 14 residues. CDR1 LNHDA and CDR2 SQIVND come from the germline V gene (reference sequence). The CDR3 DNA follows: TGTGCCAGTAGCCAAATGGGGGTTGGGGCGAAGGCTTTCTTT. Amino acids: CASSQMGVGAKAFF.

The gene calls are TRBV28 and TRBJ2-3, with 9 bases that match TRBD2. The CDR3 spans 15 residues. Germline CDR1 reads MDHEN; CDR2 reads SYDVKM. The ends lost 3 bases at V and 6 bases at J; junction bases unmatched: 7. The CDR3 sequence is CASSLVAGGADTQYF. For the CDR3, the DNA is TGTGCCAGCAGTTTGGTTGCGGGAGGGGCTGATACGCAGTATTTT.

In the case of this clone: Within the sample, other DNA sequences also encode this same CDR3. The V gene is TRBV29-1, the J gene TRBJ2-3; 8 bases align to TRBD2. Germline V gene sequence: CDR1 SQVTM, CDR2 ANQGSEA. This CDR3 has 13 amino acids. With V trimmed by 7 bases and J by 2 bases, 5 bases remained unmatched. The CDR3 DNA sequence: TGCAGCGGTCGCGGGAGGTTCACAGATACGCAGTATTTT. The encoded protein is CSGRGRFTDTQYF.

This clone appeared a few times. The DNA for the CDR3 is TGTGCCAGCAGCGTCGGACAGGGAGACTATGGCTACACCTTC. It is translated as CASSVGQGDYGYTF. The chain links TRBV7-8 to TRBJ1-2; 8 bases are shared with TRBD1. The CDR3 is 14 residues long. The V segment lost 5 bases and the J segment 3 bases; nucleotides outside the gene matches: 5. The germline CDR1 and CDR2 sequences are SGHVS and FQNEAQ.

The gene calls are TRBV7-2 and TRBJ2-3; D possibly uses TRBD1 or TRBD2 (7 bases each). Trimming took off 4 bases at V and 1 base at J, with 15 bases between the two ends. CDR1 SGHTA and CDR2 FQGNSA come from the germline V gene. The length of the CDR3 is 16 residues. The CDR3 nucleotides read TGTGCCAGCAGCTCCCAGGGGGGGGGTCGCACAGATACGCAGTATTTT. Residues: CASSSQGGGRTDTQYF. The full variable domain, with the rest looked up from reference TRBV7-2 and TRBJ2-3, is GAGVSQSPSNKVTEKGKDVELRCDPISGHTALYWYRQSLGQGLEFLIYFQGNSAPDKSGLPSDRFSAERTGGSVSTLTIQRTQQEDSAVYLCASSSQGGGRTDTQYFGPGTRLTVL.